Listed below are T cell receptor beta chains from one sample, sequenced in a study of shared clonotypes between healthy human individuals. Produced via immunoSEQ multiplex PCR; TCRdb's table is partial and in-frame only. This table has around 2,000,000 clones, about 93% appearing once. Sequenced input: naive CD8+ T cells from PBMCs. The origin of the receptors is a man aged 18 to 30 in good health. Some clones in this sample may be carry-over from other donors' samples. Both conserved end residues are trimmed from each CDR3.

J: TRBJ2-7
V: TRBV6-1
CDR3: ASKRTSGMLYEQY

J: TRBJ2-5
V: TRBV4-1
CDR3: ASSQPGQGVETQY

J: TRBJ1-4
V: TRBV27
CDR3: ASSTKLSGDEKLF

J: TRBJ2-7
V: TRBV7-8
CDR3: ASTRTSGRSDEQY

J: .
V: TRBV30
CDR3: AWSVPRSFPYEQY

J: TRBJ1-1
V: TRBV19
CDR3: ASSIGSARDKGRNTEAF

J: TRBJ1-2
V: TRBV27
CDR3: ASSLEGQGNYGYT

J: TRBJ2-1
V: TRBV27
CDR3: ASSLSGLVFEQF

J: TRBJ2-1
V: TRBV7-2
CDR3: ASSPRPPSSYNEQF

J: TRBJ2-1
V: TRBV7-3
CDR3: ASSLPTTTGQGEQF

J: TRBJ2-3
V: TRBV4-3
CDR3: ASSQESGTRYTDTQY

J: TRBJ2-5
V: TRBV6-4
CDR3: ASSVWGVETQY

J: TRBJ2-1
V: TRBV27
CDR3: ASSLSDWKDNEQF

J: TRBJ2-6
V: TRBV5-4
CDR3: ASSLGLTGTLSGANVLT

J: TRBJ1-1
V: TRBV6-1
CDR3: ASSFSRGQLEAF

J: TRBJ2-7
V: TRBV5-6
CDR3: ASSVGQYEQY

J: TRBJ2-3
V: TRBV2
CDR3: ASKSTGTGRTDTQY

J: TRBJ2-5
V: TRBV7-9
CDR3: ASSPDRGPETQY

J: TRBJ1-2
V: TRBV6-5
CDR3: ASSYHNRDSDGYT

J: TRBJ2-7
V: TRBV19
CDR3: ASSPTGGSSYEQY

J: TRBJ2-3
V: TRBV29-1
CDR3: SVEKTGRSTDTQY

J: TRBJ2-1
V: TRBV7-6
CDR3: ASSAQGNEQF

J: TRBJ2-1
V: TRBV9
CDR3: ASSGRTGLAGVAEQF

J: TRBJ1-5
V: TRBV11-2
CDR3: ASSLAPYQPQH

J: TRBJ2-5
V: TRBV4-1
CDR3: ASSQDFTSAELGVETQY

J: TRBJ1-3
V: TRBV13
CDR3: ASSAQQGGSGNTIY

J: TRBJ2-7
V: TRBV13
CDR3: ASSPRLAGDEQY

J: TRBJ2-1
V: TRBV10-3
CDR3: ATGLASYNEQF

J: TRBJ1-4
V: TRBV28
CDR3: ASSLYTAHSGEKLF